This T cell receptor (beta chain) is from a study of cytomegalovirus exposure and HLA in healthy donors. This clone occurred a few times. The antigen remains undetermined. Study outcomes and limitations: Differences between HLA loci emerged in a later analysis of TCR association rates, with DRB1 most and HLA-C fewest. In a later analysis, specific HLA alleles were associated with over 15,000 TCR beta sequences at a 0.05 false discovery rate. A later analysis by the authors found several of the most significant clusters apparently linked to common viral pathogens. TCR beta sequences reportedly predicted the HLA-A and HLA-B alleles of most subjects accurately.

CDR1 is ENHRY and CDR2 is SYGVKD in the germline V gene. The ends were cut back, 5 bases at V and 2 bases at J, with 10 bases in the middle. CDR3 length: 14 residues. Researchers ran the PCR with 60 Vbeta and 13 Jbeta primers. Assay: immunoSEQ multiplex PCR; the TCRdb copy retains only in-frame clones and omits some. The top ten hold approximately 0.51% of the sample, which has fewer than 200,000 clones, over 75% seen once. The clonotype originates from a woman aged 50 to 60 in good health and CMV-seronegative. Sequencing was carried out using PBMCs. The chain uses TRBV10-3 and TRBJ2-1; maybe TRBD1 (6 bases). CDR3 DNA sequence: TGTGCCATCAGTAGAAGGGGGACCTACAATGAGCAGTTCTTC. Its protein product is CAISRRGTYNEQFF.